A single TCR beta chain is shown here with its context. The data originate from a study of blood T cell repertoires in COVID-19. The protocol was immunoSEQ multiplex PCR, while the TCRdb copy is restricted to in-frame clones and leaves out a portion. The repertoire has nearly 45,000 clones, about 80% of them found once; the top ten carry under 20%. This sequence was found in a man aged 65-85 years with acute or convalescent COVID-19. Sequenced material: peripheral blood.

CDR3 bases: TGCAGCGTTCTGACACTTACCGGGGCCAACGTCCTGACTTTC. This sequence encodes CSVLTLTGANVLTF. The V and J genes are TRBV29-1 and TRBJ2-6; no clear D gene. V was pared by 5 bases and J by 4 bases, with 12 bases between. Germline lookup yields CDR1 SQVTM and CDR2 ANQGSEA. This CDR3 region has 14 residues.